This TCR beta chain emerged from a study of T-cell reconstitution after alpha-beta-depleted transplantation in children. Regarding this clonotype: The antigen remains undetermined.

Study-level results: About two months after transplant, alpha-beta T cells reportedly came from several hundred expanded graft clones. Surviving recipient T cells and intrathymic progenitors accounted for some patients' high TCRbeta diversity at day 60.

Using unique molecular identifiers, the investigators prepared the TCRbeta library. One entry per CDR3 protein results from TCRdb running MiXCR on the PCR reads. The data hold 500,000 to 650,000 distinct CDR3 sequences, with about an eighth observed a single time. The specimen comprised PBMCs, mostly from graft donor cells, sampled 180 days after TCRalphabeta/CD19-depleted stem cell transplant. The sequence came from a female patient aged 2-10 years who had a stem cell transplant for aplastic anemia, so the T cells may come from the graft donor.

CDR3 in amino acids: CASGPPVAGPGNEQFF. CDR3 nucleotides: TGTGCTAGTGGCCCCCCCGTTGCGGGTCCTGGCAATGAGCAGTTCTTC. V and J are TRBV12-5 and TRBJ2-1; possibly TRBD2 for D (5 bases). The CDR3 spans 16 residues. The V gene lost 6 bases and the J gene lost 6 bases, with 21 bases spanning the gap. CDR1 is LGHNT and CDR2 is FRNRAP in the germline V gene.